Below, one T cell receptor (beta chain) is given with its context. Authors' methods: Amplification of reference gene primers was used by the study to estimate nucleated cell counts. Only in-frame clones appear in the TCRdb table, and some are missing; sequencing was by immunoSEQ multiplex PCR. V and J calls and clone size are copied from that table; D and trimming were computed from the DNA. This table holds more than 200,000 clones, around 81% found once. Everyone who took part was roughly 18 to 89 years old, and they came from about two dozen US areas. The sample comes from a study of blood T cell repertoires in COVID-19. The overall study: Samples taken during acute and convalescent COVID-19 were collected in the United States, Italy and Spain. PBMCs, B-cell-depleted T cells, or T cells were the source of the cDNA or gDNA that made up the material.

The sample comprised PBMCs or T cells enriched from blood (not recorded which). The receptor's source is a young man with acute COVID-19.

The CDR3 reads CAISELASGSSYNEQFF. CDR3 coding DNA: TGTGCCATCAGTGAGTTGGCTAGCGGAAGCTCCTACAATGAGCAGTTCTTC. This rearrangement joins TRBV10-3 to TRBJ2-1; 7 nucleotides line up with TRBD2. In germline, CDR1 is ENHRY, CDR2 SYGVKD. The CDR3 contains 17 residues. V shed 1 base and J 0 bases; nucleotides not matched to a gene: 6.